These T cell receptor beta chains were read from a single sample in a study of blood T cell repertoires in COVID-19. Here immunoSEQ multiplex PCR was the method, and the copy in TCRdb shows in-frame clones only, minus some. The sample contains about 40,000 clones, roughly 80% of which appear only once. Material: peripheral blood. These receptors all stem from a woman aged 60-75 years with acute or convalescent COVID-19. Each CDR3 is given without its conserved first and last residue. The order of the fields is J gene, V gene, D gene, CDR3 protein. A D gene is named only where the DNA matches it firmly.

J gene: TRBJ1-6; V gene: TRBV19; D gene: NA; CDR3 protein: ASSSGATSSYNSPLH
J gene: TRBJ1-3; V gene: TRBV6-5; D gene: NA; CDR3 protein: AGTWSSGNTIY
J gene: TRBJ1-2; V gene: TRBV28; D gene: NA; CDR3 protein: ASRNTGNYGYT
J gene: TRBJ2-3; V gene: TRBV10-3; D gene: TRBD2; CDR3 protein: AIGGLAGGPTDTQY
J gene: TRBJ2-5; V gene: TRBV7-2; D gene: NA; CDR3 protein: ASSPGLQETQY
J gene: TRBJ2-7; V gene: TRBV9; D gene: TRBD2; CDR3 protein: ASSVGGRGYEQY
J gene: TRBJ2-5; V gene: TRBV7-3; D gene: TRBD2; CDR3 protein: ASSPRASGGARETQY
J gene: TRBJ1-4; V gene: TRBV7-2; D gene: TRBD1; CDR3 protein: ASSLAGQGLPNEKLF
J gene: TRBJ2-1; V gene: TRBV24-1; D gene: NA; CDR3 protein: ATSDVSGWGYNEQF
J gene: TRBJ2-7; V gene: TRBV7-3; D gene: TRBD2; CDR3 protein: ASSPGGSSHEQY
J gene: TRBJ1-5; V gene: TRBV5-6; D gene: NA; CDR3 protein: ASSFYSNQPQH
J gene: TRBJ1-4; V gene: TRBV10-3; D gene: NA; CDR3 protein: AISESVTATNEKLF
J gene: TRBJ1-4; V gene: TRBV15; D gene: TRBD1; CDR3 protein: ATSRDKGQNEKLF